A selection of T cell receptor beta chains follows, all from one sample in a study of OX40 agonist ivuxolimab in advanced cancers. Libraries were prepared by immunoSEQ multiplex PCR; TCRdb keeps only in-frame clonotypes and omits some of them. The sample has about 59,000 clones, approximately 87% seen once. The specimen comprised CD4+ or CD8+ T cells sorted from blood, sampled in a trial of the OX40 agonist ivuxolimab. These receptor sequences come from an adult with an advanced solid tumor such as melanoma, head and neck, liver or kidney cancer. The CDR3 runs from the conserved cysteine through the conserved F or W. Fields, in order: J gene, V gene, clone size, D gene, CDR3 protein. The D gene is left open where the match is weak. Clone sizes are given selectively: once, few, many, or a class where the clone is expanded.

j_call: TRBJ2-7; v_call: TRBV28; clone_size: .; d_call: .; cdr3_aa: CASSVGGGTTYEQYF
j_call: TRBJ1-2; v_call: TRBV14; clone_size: .; d_call: .; cdr3_aa: CASSQEQQGSGYTF
j_call: TRBJ1-1; v_call: TRBV28; clone_size: .; d_call: .; cdr3_aa: CASSPWPIAEAFF
j_call: TRBJ1-2; v_call: TRBV2; clone_size: .; d_call: .; cdr3_aa: CASSPQSGYTF
j_call: TRBJ2-3; v_call: TRBV28; clone_size: .; d_call: .; cdr3_aa: CASSPRGGVDTQYF
j_call: TRBJ1-2; v_call: TRBV2; clone_size: .; d_call: .; cdr3_aa: CASTPLGGGAYGYTF
j_call: TRBJ2-7; v_call: TRBV18; clone_size: once; d_call: TRBD1; cdr3_aa: CASSLRDSEQYF
j_call: TRBJ2-5; v_call: TRBV19; clone_size: .; d_call: TRBD1; cdr3_aa: CASNPGTGGAFSWETQYF
j_call: TRBJ2-1; v_call: TRBV7-3; clone_size: .; d_call: TRBD2; cdr3_aa: CASSRQLAGGPISYNEQFF
j_call: TRBJ2-1; v_call: TRBV6-5; clone_size: .; d_call: .; cdr3_aa: CASSPGYAEQFF
j_call: TRBJ2-7; v_call: TRBV18; clone_size: few; d_call: .; cdr3_aa: CASSPGSGEREQYF
j_call: TRBJ1-4; v_call: TRBV27; clone_size: .; d_call: .; cdr3_aa: CASRFRSTNEKLFF
j_call: TRBJ2-5; v_call: TRBV12-5; clone_size: few; d_call: TRBD1; cdr3_aa: CASGLTRPGTAYQETQYF
j_call: TRBJ1-2; v_call: TRBV11-2; clone_size: .; d_call: .; cdr3_aa: CASSAYKGNRAPYGYTF
j_call: TRBJ2-7; v_call: TRBV29-1; clone_size: .; d_call: TRBD1; cdr3_aa: CSVEDGTGDYEQYF
j_call: TRBJ2-2; v_call: TRBV7-2; clone_size: .; d_call: .; cdr3_aa: CASSRGAAREAGELFF
j_call: TRBJ2-3; v_call: TRBV5-1; clone_size: .; d_call: .; cdr3_aa: CASSLVGLRVTQYF
j_call: TRBJ1-1; v_call: TRBV10-3; clone_size: .; d_call: .; cdr3_aa: CAISPVGSEAFF
j_call: TRBJ1-2; v_call: TRBV5-4; clone_size: .; d_call: TRBD1; cdr3_aa: CASSTNRGNGYGYTF
j_call: TRBJ2-5; v_call: TRBV11-1; clone_size: .; d_call: .; cdr3_aa: CASSFYGNSEVGETQYF
j_call: TRBJ2-1; v_call: TRBV7-2; clone_size: .; d_call: .; cdr3_aa: CASSLGWGRAGTYNEQFF
j_call: TRBJ2-3; v_call: TRBV6-6; clone_size: .; d_call: TRBD1; cdr3_aa: CRAAGGDTDTQYF